The 26 T cell receptor beta chains below were found in one sample sequenced in a study of T cells in Graves' hyperthyroidism and ophthalmopathy. RNA transcripts yielded amplified TCR beta CDR3 regions. Initially, a first-round RT-PCR of the TCR CDR3 employed the HTBI primer set. TCRdb re-analysed the multiplex PCR reads in MiXCR, keeping a single row per CDR3 protein. This table has about 400,000 distinct CDR3 sequences, 15% to 18% appearing once. The material sequenced was blood. The receptors originated from a woman in her late teens or twenties with Graves' hyperthyroidism that later progressed to Graves' ophthalmopathy.

There are many counts of this clonotype. The gene calls are TRBV2 and TRBJ2-3, with D hard to call. Germline V gene sequence: CDR1 SNHLY, CDR2 FYNNEI. This CDR3 is built from 11 residues. Trimming cost V 2 bases and J 6 bases, with 3 bases left between them. In nucleotides, the CDR3 is TGTGCCAGCAGTGAAATGGATACGCAGTATTTT. Its protein product is CASSEMDTQYF.

This clonotype has ten or more counts. The CDR3 DNA sequence: TGTGCCAGCAGTCCCCGGACAGGTCCCGGGGAGCTGTTTTTT. Translation gives CASSPRTGPGELFF. The chain links TRBV28 to TRBJ2-2, with 7 positions matching TRBD1. CDR3 length: 14 residues. The germline V gene encodes CDR1 MDHEN and CDR2 SYDVKM. The V segment lost 5 bases and the J segment 6 bases; nucleotides outside the gene matches: 6.

The chain links TRBV15 to TRBJ1-1; perhaps TRBD1 as D (5 bases). The V gene's germline CDR1 is LNHNV and CDR2 YYDKDF (reference sequence). V dropped 5 bases and J dropped 1 base, with 14 bases sitting between them. CDR3 length: 15 residues. The CDR3, as DNA: TGTGCCACCAGCGTAGCGTCCCAGGGGAACACTGAAGCTTTCTTT. This translates into CATSVASQGNTEAFF. The entire variable domain, with the rest obtained from reference TRBV15 and TRBJ1-1, is as follows: DAMVIQNPRYQVTQFGKPVTLSCSQTLNHNVMYWYQQKSSQAPKLLFHYYDKDFNNEADTPDNFQSRRPNTSFCFLDIRSPGLGDTAMYLCATSVASQGNTEAFFGQGTRLTVV.

J is TRBJ2-7 and V is TRBV6-6, with D unclear. Trimming shortened V by 0 bases and J by 2 bases, and 8 bases separated the two germline ends. The V gene's germline CDR1 is MNHNY and CDR2 SVGAGI (reference sequence). The CDR3 length is 14 residues. CDR3 nucleotides: TGTGCCAGCAGTTACTCGATACAGACCTACGAGCAGTACTTC. Amino acids: CASSYSIQTYEQYF.

This clonotype was observed a handful of times. The chain joins TRBV6-5 to TRBJ1-2; 7 nucleotides agree with TRBD1. The CDR3 loop spans 14 amino acids. Germline V gives CDR1 MNHEY, CDR2 SVGAGI. V was pared by 0 bases and J by 4 bases, with 2 bases of the junction left unmatched. The CDR3 coding sequence is TGTGCCAGCAGTTACTCCAGGGGGGCCTATGGCTACACCTTC. Translating it yields CASSYSRGAYGYTF.

The chain recombines TRBV3-1 with TRBJ2-3; no firm D call. Germline CDR1 LGHDT, CDR2 YNNKEL (reference sequence). The CDR3 sequence is 11 residues long. V was shortened by 6 bases and J by 4 bases, with 5 bases between the two germline ends. The CDR3 spells CASREADTQYF. The CDR3 nucleotides read TGTGCCAGCAGGGAAGCAGATACGCAGTATTTT.

This clonotype was detected many times. This chain uses TRBV7-2 with TRBJ2-7; 8 bases match TRBD2. The CDR3 runs to 13 residues. V lost 5 bases and J lost 6; bases outside the gene matches: 6. Germline CDR1 SGHTA, CDR2 FQGNSA. CDR3 nucleotides: TGTGCCAGCAGCGTATTAGCGGGGTCCGAGCAGTACTTC. This translates into CASSVLAGSEQYF.

The rearrangement joins TRBV20-1 to TRBJ2-5; 10 nucleotides align to TRBD2. This CDR3 has 15 amino acids. Germline V CDR1 and CDR2: DFQATT, SNEGSKA (reference sequence). V trimming: 0 bases; J trimming: 5 bases; junction bases outside the gene matches: 6. CDR3 loop: CSARDLTSGFETQYF. Written as DNA, the CDR3 is TGCAGTGCTAGAGATCTGACTAGCGGGTTTGAGACCCAGTACTTC.

The chain couples TRBV5-8 to TRBJ1-1; D is perhaps TRBD1 (6 bases). The V end lost 7 bases, the J end lost 1 base, and 20 bases lay between the germline ends. There are 16 residues in the CDR3. CDR1 and CDR2 (germline): SGHTS, YDEGEE. The CDR3, as DNA: TGTGCCAGCCGCCCTGGGGAGGGACACTGGAACACTGAAGCTTTCTTT. Protein: CASRPGEGHWNTEAFF.

This clonotype has just a few counts. The chain recombines TRBV10-2 with TRBJ1-3; no clear D gene. The V end was cut by 3 bases, the J end by 4 bases, with 10 bases between. Germline CDR1 and CDR2: WSHSY and SAAADI. CDR3 size: 14 residues. Here the CDR3 reads CASSEYVGGNTIYF. As DNA, the CDR3 is TGCGCCAGCAGTGAATACGTGGGAGGAAACACCATATATTTT.

This clonotype was counted between two and nine times. The gene calls are TRBV28 and TRBJ1-1; 7 bases agree with TRBD1. This CDR3 spans 14 amino acids. Trimming took 5 bases from V and 2 from J; bases not matched to a gene: 5. Germline CDR1 MDHEN, CDR2 SYDVKM. CDR3 protein: CASSQGGENTEAFF. CDR3 nucleotides: TGTGCCAGCAGTCAAGGGGGCGAAAACACTGAAGCTTTCTTT.

This clonotype was found many times. The chain joins TRBV7-2 to TRBJ1-2; D remains unclear. The CDR3 runs to 13 residues. Germline values: CDR1 SGHTA, CDR2 FQGNSA. V was shortened by 1 base and J by 8 bases, with 11 bases between the two germline ends. CDR3 bases: TGTGCCAGCAGCTTAGTGTTCGGTGAGGGCTACACCTTC. This sequence encodes CASSLVFGEGYTF.

On this clonotype itself: Possible read error: a much larger clone is one base away. The rearrangement links TRBV12-3 or TRBV12-4 to TRBJ2-2; D unresolved. V was trimmed by 7 bases and J by 9 bases, leaving 9 bases between them. The CDR3 has 11 amino acids. For the CDR3, the DNA is TGTGCCAGCACCACCCCCCGGGAGCTGTTTTTT. Protein sequence: CASTTPRELFF.

This clonotype has just a few counts. V and J are TRBV9 and TRBJ1-3; D gene ambiguous. The CDR3 consists of 14 residues. Trimming removed 0 bases from V and 1 base from J, with 5 bases in between. Per germline, CDR1 SGDLS and CDR2 YYNGEE. The chain's CDR3 is CASSVVASGNTIYF. The CDR3 DNA follows: TGTGCCAGCAGCGTAGTAGCATCTGGAAACACCATATATTTT. The entire variable domain, with the rest obtained from reference TRBV9 and TRBJ1-3, is as follows: DSGVTQTPKHLITATGQRVTLRCSPRSGDLSVYWYQQSLDQGLQFLIQYYNGEERAKGNILERFSAQQFPDLHSELNLSSLELGDSALYFCASSVVASGNTIYFGEGSWLTVV.

The chain uses TRBV6-5 and TRBJ2-2; D uncertain. V lost 2 bases and J 3 bases, leaving 13 bases between the germline ends. CDR1 and CDR2 from the germline V gene are MNHEY and SVGAGI. CDR3 size: 16 residues. CDR3 region: CASSYVTEKYTGELFF. The CDR3 DNA is TGTGCCAGCAGTTACGTGACGGAAAAATACACCGGGGAGCTGTTTTTT.

This clonotype has just a few counts. The V call is TRBV28, the J call TRBJ2-1; the match to TRBD1 covers 7 bases. Per germline, CDR1 MDHEN and CDR2 SYDVKM. The length of the CDR3 is 15 residues. The junction had 8 bases not matched to a gene; V was cut back by 6 bases and J by 3 bases. The CDR3 bases are TGTGCCAGCAGGCCCCGGGACAGTGGCTACAATGAGCAGTTCTTC. Translated, it gives CASRPRDSGYNEQFF. Combining the CDR3 with reference TRBV28 and TRBJ2-1 gives the whole variable domain DVKVTQSSRYLVKRTGEKVFLECVQDMDHENMFWYRQDPGLGLRLIYFSYDVKMKEKGDIPEGYSVSREKKERFSLILESASTNQTSMYLCASRPRDSGYNEQFFGPGTRLTVL.

This clonotype showed up just a few times. V is TRBV6-1 and J is TRBJ1-1, with 9 bases identical to TRBD1. Germline V gene lookup returns CDR1 MNHNS and CDR2 SASEGT. V trimming: 1 base; J trimming: 0 bases; junction bases outside the gene matches: 3. CDR3 length equals 16 residues. CDR3 sequence: CASSEGTGVLNTEAFF. CDR3 sequence (DNA): TGTGCCAGCAGTGAAGGGACAGGGGTTTTGAACACTGAAGCTTTCTTT.

This clonotype was observed once. CDR3 sequence reads: CASSLEALSNTGELFF. The CDR3 DNA reads as TGCGCCAGCAGCTTGGAGGCACTATCGAACACCGGGGAGCTGTTTTTT. This chain links TRBV5-1 with TRBJ2-2; no clear D. The V end lost 0 bases, the J end lost 0 bases, and 9 bases lay between the germline ends. CDR3 length: 16 residues. Germline V gene data show CDR1 as SGHRS and CDR2 as YFSETQ.

This clonotype has more than one count but fewer than ten. The chain carries TRBV5-4 and TRBJ2-5; a possible D gene is TRBD1 (6 bases). Germline-derived CDR1 and CDR2 are SGHNT and YYREEE (reference sequence). The CDR3 runs 14 residues. The V and J ends lost 0 bases and 4 bases respectively, with 10 bases between them. The CDR3 sequence: CASSLADRRETQYF. CDR3 bases: TGTGCCAGCAGCTTGGCTGACAGGCGAGAGACCCAGTACTTC.

This chain links TRBV10-2 with TRBJ2-7, with D possibly being TRBD2 (6 bases). Germline V gene sequence: CDR1 WSHSY, CDR2 SAAADI. This CDR3 spans 13 amino acids. V shed 5 bases and J shed 1 base, with 9 bases lying between them. The CDR3 nucleotides are TGCGCCAGCAGTCGTGGGGGGTCCTACGAGCAGTACTTC. Its translation: CASSRGGSYEQYF.

This clonotype was found many times. The chain has TRBV6-1 and TRBJ1-1; no reliable D call. The CDR3 has 13 amino acids. Per the germline V gene, CDR1 is MNHNS and CDR2 is SASEGT. The V end was cut by 3 bases, the J end by 4 bases, with 9 bases between. The chain's CDR3 is CASSEMGSTEAFF. The CDR3 nucleotides read TGTGCCAGCAGTGAGATGGGAAGCACTGAAGCTTTCTTT.

Turning to this clonotype: A read error may explain this, as a much larger clone is one base away. The chain has TRBV27 and TRBJ2-1, with TRBD2 matching over 8 bases. There are 16 residues in the CDR3. V lost 5 bases, J lost 4 bases, and 10 bases stayed unmatched. Looked up from germline, CDR1 is MNHEY and CDR2 is SMNVEV (reference sequence). CDR3 region: CASSPEGLVAYNEQFF. The DNA of the CDR3 is TGTGCCAGCAGTCCCGAGGGACTAGTGGCTTACAATGAGCAGTTCTTC.

This rearrangement joins TRBV7-3 to TRBJ2-3; D possibly corresponds to TRBD2 (6 bases). The CDR3 loop spans 12 amino acids. Deletions cut 5 bases from V and 6 bases from J, with 9 bases between. Germline V gene sequence: CDR1 SGHTA, CDR2 FQGTGA. CDR3 nucleotide sequence: TGTGCCAGCAGCGGGAGCGGGGATACGCAGTATTTT. This translates into CASSGSGDTQYF.

This chain links TRBV5-5 with TRBJ1-2, with 10 bases identical to TRBD1. The J segment lost 4 bases and the V segment lost 2 bases, leaving 8 bases of the junction unmatched. CDR1 is SGHKS and CDR2 is YYEKEE in the germline V gene (reference sequence). CDR3 length: 16 residues. The CDR3 loop is CASSLWTGGFGYGYTF. Here the CDR3 DNA reads TGTGCCAGCAGCTTATGGACAGGGGGATTTGGCTATGGCTACACCTTC.

The rearrangement uses TRBV19 and TRBJ2-7; D may match TRBD1 or TRBD2 (6 bases each). CDR3 length equals 13 residues. CDR1 is LNHDA and CDR2 is SQIVND in the germline V gene (reference sequence). Trimming removed 3 bases at V and 9 bases at J, with 15 bases between. For the CDR3, the DNA is TGTGCCAGTAGTATGAACGGGGGCCCCGGGCAGTACTTC. Its protein is CASSMNGGPGQYF.

Only a few counts were recorded for this clonotype. The chain couples TRBV19 to TRBJ2-7; TRBD1 or TRBD2 may be the D gene (6 bases each). The CDR3 covers 15 residues. CDR1 is LNHDA and CDR2 is SQIVND in the germline V gene (reference sequence). V was trimmed by 5 bases and J by 0 bases, leaving 14 bases between them. The CDR3: CASSAGHPSSYEQYF. CDR3 DNA sequence: TGTGCCAGTAGTGCGGGACACCCGAGCTCCTACGAGCAGTACTTC.